This T cell receptor beta chain was profiled in a study of CD8 T cells in ankylosing spondylitis. This CDR3 contains 13 residues. Germline V gene sequence: CDR1 SGHRS, CDR2 YFSETQ. With 3 bases removed from V and 3 bases from J, the gap between germline ends came to 9 bases. The sample holds many counts of this clonotype. TCRdb processed the 5' RACE reads anew with MiXCR; each CDR3 protein has one entry. This sample yields 100,000 to 150,000 distinct CDR3 sequences, of which 6.5% to 9% are seen a single time; more than 10% belongs to the top ten. V is TRBV5-1 and J is TRBJ1-1; D unclear. The sample consisted of blood, either unsorted or a sorted T cell fraction (not recorded which). The source of this sequence is a male donor with ankylosing spondylitis or in good health (not recorded which). CDR3 sequence: CASSWTEYTEAFF. The CDR3 DNA follows: TGCGCCAGCAGCTGGACTGAATACACTGAAGCTTTCTTT.